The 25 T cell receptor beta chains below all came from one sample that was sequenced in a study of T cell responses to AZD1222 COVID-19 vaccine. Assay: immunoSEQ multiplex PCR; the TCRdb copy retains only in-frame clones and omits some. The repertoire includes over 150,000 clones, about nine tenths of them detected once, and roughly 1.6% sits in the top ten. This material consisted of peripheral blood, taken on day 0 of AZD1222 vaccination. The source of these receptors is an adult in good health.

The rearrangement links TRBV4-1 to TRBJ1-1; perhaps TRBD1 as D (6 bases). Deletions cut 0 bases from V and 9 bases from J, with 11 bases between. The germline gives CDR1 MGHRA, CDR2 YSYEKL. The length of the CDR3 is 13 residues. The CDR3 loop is CASSQDRGPQAFF. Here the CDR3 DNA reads TGCGCCAGCAGCCAAGACAGGGGCCCGCAAGCTTTCTTT.

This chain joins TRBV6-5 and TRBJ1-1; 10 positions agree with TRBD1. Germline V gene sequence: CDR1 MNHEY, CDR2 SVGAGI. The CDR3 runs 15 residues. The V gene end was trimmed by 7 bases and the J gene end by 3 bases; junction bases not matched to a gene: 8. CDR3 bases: TGTGCCAGCAAAAGACAGGGGGCGGTCGACACTGAAGCTTTCTTT. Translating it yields CASKRQGAVDTEAFF.

CDR3 in amino acids: CASSQERDSRGGNEQFF. DNA for the CDR3: TGCGCCAGCAGCCAAGAACGGGACTCCCGTGGGGGCAATGAGCAGTTCTTC. The chain couples TRBV4-3 to TRBJ2-1; possibly TRBD2 for D (6 bases). Deletions cut 0 bases from V and 6 bases from J, with 18 bases between. Germline loops: CDR1 LGHNA, CDR2 YSLEER. The CDR3 spans 17 residues.

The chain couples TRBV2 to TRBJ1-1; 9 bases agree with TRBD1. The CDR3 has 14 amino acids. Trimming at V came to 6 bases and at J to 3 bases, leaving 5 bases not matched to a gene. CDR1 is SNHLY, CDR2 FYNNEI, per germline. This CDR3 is CASRGGQGYTEAFF. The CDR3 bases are TGTGCCAGCAGGGGGGGACAGGGCTACACTGAAGCTTTCTTT.

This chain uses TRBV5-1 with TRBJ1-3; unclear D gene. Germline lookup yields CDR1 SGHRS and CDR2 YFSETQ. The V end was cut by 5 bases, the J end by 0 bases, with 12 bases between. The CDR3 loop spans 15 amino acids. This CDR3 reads CASSREWFSGNTIYF. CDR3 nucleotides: TGCGCCAGCAGTCGGGAGTGGTTCTCTGGAAACACCATATATTTT. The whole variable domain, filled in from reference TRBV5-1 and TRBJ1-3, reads KAGVTQTPRYLIKTRGQQVTLSCSPISGHRSVSWYQQTPGQGLQFLFEYFSETQRNKGNFPGRFSGRQFSNSRSEMNVSTLELGDSALYLCASSREWFSGNTIYFGEGSWLTVV.

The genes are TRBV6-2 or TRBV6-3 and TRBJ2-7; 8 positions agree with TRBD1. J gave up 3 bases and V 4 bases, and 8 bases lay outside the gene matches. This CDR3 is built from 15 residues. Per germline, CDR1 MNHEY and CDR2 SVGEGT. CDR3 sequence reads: CASSSGTGGGYEQYF. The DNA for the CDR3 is TGTGCCAGCAGTTCTGGGACAGGCGGCGGCTACGAGCAGTACTTC.

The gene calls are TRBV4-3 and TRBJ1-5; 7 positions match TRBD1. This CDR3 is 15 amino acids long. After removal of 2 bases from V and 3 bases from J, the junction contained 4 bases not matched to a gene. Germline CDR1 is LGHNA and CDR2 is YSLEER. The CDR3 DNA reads TGCGCCAGCAGCCAACTAACAGGGGACAATCAGCCCCAGCATTTT. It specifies CASSQLTGDNQPQHF.

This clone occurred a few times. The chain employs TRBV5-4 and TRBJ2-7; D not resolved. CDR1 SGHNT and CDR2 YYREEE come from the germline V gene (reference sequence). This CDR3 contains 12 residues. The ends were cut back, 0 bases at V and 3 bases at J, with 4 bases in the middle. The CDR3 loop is CASSLEGYEQYF. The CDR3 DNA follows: TGTGCCAGCAGCTTGGAAGGCTACGAGCAGTACTTC.

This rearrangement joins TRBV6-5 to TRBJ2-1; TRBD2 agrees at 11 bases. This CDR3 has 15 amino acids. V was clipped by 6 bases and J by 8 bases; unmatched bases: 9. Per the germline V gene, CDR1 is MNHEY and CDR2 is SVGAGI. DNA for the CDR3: TGTGCCAGCAGAAACATAGCGGGGGGGTATTATGAGCAGTTCTTC. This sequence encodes CASRNIAGGYYEQFF.

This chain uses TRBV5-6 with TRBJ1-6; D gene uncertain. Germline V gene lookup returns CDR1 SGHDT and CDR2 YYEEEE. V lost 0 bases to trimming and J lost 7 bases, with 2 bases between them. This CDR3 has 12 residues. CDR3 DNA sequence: TGTGCCAGCAGCTTGGCCAATTCACCCCTCCACTTT. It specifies CASSLANSPLHF. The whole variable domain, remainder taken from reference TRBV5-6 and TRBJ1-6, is DAGVTQSPTHLIKTRGQQVTLRCSPKSGHDTVSWYQQALGQGPQFIFQYYEEEERQRGNFPDRFSGHQFPNYSSELNVNALLLGDSALYLCASSLANSPLHFGNGTRLTVT.

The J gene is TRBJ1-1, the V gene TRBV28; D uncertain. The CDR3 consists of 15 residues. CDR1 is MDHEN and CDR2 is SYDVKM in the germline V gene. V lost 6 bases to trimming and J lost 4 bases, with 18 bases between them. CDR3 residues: CASSLTRSRSTEAFF. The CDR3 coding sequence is TGTGCCAGCAGCCTAACACGGTCGAGGAGCACTGAAGCTTTCTTT.

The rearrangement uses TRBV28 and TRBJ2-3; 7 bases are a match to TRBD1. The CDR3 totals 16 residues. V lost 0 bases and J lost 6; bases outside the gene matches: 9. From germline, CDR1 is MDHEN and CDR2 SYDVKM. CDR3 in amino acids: CASSLWPQGGGDTQYF. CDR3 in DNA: TGTGCCAGCAGTTTATGGCCCCAAGGGGGCGGGGATACGCAGTATTTT.

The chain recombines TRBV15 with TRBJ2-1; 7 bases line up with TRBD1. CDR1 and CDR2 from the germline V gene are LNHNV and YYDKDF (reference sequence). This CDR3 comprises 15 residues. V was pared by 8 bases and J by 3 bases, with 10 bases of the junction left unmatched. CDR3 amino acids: CATGLEGAIYNEQFF. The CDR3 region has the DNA TGTGCCACCGGCCTTGAGGGGGCTATCTACAATGAGCAGTTCTTC.

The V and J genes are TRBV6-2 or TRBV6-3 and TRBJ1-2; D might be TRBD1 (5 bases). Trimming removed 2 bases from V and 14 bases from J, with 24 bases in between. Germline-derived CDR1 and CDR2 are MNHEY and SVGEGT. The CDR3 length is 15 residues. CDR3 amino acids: CASSYRGRGVRLGTF. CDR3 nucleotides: TGTGCCAGCAGTTACCGAGGACGGGGGGTCAGGTTGGGAACCTTC.

The CDR3 DNA reads TGCGCCAGCAGCCAAGAGCAGGGGAGCTACACCTTC. Amino acid sequence: CASSQEQGSYTF. This chain links TRBV4-1 with TRBJ1-2; D may be TRBD1 (6 bases). The CDR3 contains 12 residues. Trimming left V 0 bases short and J 9 bases short, with 8 bases between. Germline assignment: CDR1 MGHRA and CDR2 YSYEKL.

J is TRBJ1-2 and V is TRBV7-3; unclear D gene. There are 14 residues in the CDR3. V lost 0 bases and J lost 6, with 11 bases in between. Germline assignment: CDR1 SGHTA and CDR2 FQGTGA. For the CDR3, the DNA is TGTGCCAGCAGCTTAACGTCAACAGACAATGGCTACACCTTC. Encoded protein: CASSLTSTDNGYTF.

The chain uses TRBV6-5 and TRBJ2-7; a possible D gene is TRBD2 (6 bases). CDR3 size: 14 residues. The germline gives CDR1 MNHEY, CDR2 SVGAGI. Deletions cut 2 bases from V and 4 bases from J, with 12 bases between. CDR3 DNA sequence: TGTGCCAGCAGTTACGGGGGGATAGCGTACGAGCAGTACTTC. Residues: CASSYGGIAYEQYF.

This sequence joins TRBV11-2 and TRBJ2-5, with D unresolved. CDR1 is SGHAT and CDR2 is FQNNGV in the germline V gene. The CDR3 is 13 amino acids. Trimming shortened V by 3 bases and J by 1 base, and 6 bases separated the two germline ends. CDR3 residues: CASSLGLQETQYF. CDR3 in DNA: TGTGCCAGCAGCTTGGGTCTCCAAGAGACCCAGTACTTC.

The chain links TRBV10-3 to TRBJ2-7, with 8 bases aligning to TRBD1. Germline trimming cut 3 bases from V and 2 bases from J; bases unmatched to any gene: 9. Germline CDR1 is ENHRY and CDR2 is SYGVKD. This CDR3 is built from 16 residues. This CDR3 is CAISDPGQVPTYEQYF. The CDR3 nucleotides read TGTGCCATCAGTGACCCGGGACAGGTACCGACCTACGAGCAGTACTTC.

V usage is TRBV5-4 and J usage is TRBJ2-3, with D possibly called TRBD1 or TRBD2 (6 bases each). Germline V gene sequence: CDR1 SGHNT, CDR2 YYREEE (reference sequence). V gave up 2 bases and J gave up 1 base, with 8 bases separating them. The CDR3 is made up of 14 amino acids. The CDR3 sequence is CASSFGGRTDTQYF. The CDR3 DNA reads TGTGCCAGCAGCTTCGGGGGCCGCACAGATACGCAGTATTTT. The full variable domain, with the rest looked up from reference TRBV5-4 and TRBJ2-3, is ETGVTQSPTHLIKTRGQQVTLRCSSQSGHNTVSWYQQALGQGPQFIFQYYREEENGRGNFPPRFSGLQFPNYSSELNVNALELDDSALYLCASSFGGRTDTQYFGPGTRLTVL.

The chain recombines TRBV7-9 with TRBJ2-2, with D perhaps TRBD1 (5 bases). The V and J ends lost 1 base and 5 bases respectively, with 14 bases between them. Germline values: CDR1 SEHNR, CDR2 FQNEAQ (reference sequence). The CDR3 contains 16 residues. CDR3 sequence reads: CASSLDPYRLTGELFF. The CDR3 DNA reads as TGTGCCAGCAGCTTAGATCCATACAGGCTGACCGGGGAGCTGTTTTTT.

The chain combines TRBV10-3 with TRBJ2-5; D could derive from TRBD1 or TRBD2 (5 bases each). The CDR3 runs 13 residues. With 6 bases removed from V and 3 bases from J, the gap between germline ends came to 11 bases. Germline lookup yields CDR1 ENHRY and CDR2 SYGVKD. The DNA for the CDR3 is TGTGCCATCAGGAGGGACCCCAAAGAGACCCAGTACTTC. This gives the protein CAIRRDPKETQYF.

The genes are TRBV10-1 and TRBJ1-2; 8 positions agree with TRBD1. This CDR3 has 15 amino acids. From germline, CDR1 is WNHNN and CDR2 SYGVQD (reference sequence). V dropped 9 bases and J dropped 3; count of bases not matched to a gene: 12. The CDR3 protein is CARTRGRDGYYGYTF. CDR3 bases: TGCGCCAGGACCAGGGGGCGCGATGGGTACTATGGCTACACCTTC.

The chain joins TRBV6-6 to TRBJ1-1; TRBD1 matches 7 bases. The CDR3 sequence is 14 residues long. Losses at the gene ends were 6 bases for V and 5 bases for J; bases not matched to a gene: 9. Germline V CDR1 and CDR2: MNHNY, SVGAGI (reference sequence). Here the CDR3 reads CASRYRGDSTEAFF. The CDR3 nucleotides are TGTGCCAGCAGGTACAGGGGCGATTCGACTGAAGCTTTCTTT.

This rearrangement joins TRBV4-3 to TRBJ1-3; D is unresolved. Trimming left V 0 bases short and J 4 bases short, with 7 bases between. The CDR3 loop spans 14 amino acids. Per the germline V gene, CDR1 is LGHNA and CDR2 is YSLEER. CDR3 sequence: CASSQDNGGNTIYF. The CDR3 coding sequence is TGCGCCAGCAGCCAAGATAACGGGGGAAACACCATATATTTT.